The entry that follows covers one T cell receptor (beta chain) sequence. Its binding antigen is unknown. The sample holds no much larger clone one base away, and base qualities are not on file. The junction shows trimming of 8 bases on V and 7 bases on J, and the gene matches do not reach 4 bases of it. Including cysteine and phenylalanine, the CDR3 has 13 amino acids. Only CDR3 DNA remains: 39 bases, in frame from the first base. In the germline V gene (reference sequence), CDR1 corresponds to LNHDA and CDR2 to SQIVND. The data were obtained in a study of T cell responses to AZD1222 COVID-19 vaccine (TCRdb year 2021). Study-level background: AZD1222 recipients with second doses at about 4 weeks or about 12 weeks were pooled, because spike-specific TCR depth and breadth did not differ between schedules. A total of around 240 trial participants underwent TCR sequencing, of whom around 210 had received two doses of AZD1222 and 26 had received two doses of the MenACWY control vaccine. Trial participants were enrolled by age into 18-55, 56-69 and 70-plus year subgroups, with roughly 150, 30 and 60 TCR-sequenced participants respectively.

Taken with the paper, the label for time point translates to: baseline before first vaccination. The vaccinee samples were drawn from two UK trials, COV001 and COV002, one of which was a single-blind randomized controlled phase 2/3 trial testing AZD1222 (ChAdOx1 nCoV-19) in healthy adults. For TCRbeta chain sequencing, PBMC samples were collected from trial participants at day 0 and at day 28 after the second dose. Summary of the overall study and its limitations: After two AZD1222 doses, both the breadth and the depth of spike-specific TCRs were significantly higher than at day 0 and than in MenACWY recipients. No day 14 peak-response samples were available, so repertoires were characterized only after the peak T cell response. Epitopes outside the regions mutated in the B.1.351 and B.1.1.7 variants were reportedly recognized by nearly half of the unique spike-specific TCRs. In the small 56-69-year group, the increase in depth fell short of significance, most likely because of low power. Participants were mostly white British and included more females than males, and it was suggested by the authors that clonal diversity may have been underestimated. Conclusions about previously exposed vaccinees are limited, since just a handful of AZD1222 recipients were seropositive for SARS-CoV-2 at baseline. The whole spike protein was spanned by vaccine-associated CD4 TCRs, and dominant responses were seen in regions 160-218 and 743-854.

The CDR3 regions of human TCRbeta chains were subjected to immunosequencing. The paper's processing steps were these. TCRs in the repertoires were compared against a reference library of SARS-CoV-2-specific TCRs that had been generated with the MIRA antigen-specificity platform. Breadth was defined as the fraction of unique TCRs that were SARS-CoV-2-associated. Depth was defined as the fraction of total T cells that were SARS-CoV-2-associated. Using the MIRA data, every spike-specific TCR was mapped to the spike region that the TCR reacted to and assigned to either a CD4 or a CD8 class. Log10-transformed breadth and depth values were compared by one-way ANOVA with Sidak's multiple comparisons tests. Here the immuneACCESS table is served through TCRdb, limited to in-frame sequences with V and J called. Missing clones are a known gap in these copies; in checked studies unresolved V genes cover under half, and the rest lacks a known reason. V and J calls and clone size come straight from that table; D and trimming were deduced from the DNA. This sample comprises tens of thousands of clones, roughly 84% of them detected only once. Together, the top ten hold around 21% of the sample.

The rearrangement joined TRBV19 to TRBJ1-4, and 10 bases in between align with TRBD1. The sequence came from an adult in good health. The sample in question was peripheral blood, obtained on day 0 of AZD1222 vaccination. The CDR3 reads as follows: CASRDRGIEKLFF. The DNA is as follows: TGTGCCAGTCGGGACAGGGGCATTGAAAAACTGTTTTTT.